This TCR beta chain was sequenced for a study of cytomegalovirus exposure and HLA in healthy donors. Germline lookup yields CDR1 SGHVS and CDR2 FQNEAQ. Trimming shortened V by 5 bases and J by 6 bases, and 14 bases separated the two germline ends. The CDR3 covers 13 residues. Amplification used 60 Vbeta primers and 13 Jbeta primers. Some clones are missing from TCRdb's copy, which holds only in-frame ones; the method was immunoSEQ multiplex PCR. The sample holds some 130,000 clones, around 75% seen once. V usage is TRBV7-8 and J usage is TRBJ2-7; D perhaps matches TRBD2 (6 bases). This TCR came from a man aged 40-49 years in good health and CMV-seronegative. The sequencing input was PBMCs. As DNA, the CDR3 is TGTGCCAGCAGCCCCGCCTACGGGGGCGAGCAGTACTTC. This encodes CASSPAYGGEQYF.